This entry concerns a single T cell receptor beta chain. Its specificity is unknown. The data stem from a study of blood T cells in healthy people across ages. With a J-beta primer mix and a sample-barcoded 5' primer, a second PCR ran roughly 6 to 12 cycles. Each CDR3 protein is one row after TCRdb ran MiXCR on the 5' RACE reads. The sample holds hundreds of thousands of distinct CDR3 sequences, roughly 20% seen once. Losses at the gene ends were 0 bases for V and 7 bases for J; bases not matched to a gene: 8. The CDR3 is 15 residues long. Germline lookup yields CDR1 MGHRA and CDR2 YSYEKL. The study's findings and limits: Roughly linear age-related decline in beta diversity appeared, significant by age around 38. TCR beta diversity correlated strongly with naive T cell percentage. Compared with aged donors, long-lived donors showed fewer expanded clones, suggesting selection.

The specimen was blood. This chain uses TRBV4-1 with TRBJ1-2; TRBD1 aligns across 7 bases. The sequence was obtained from a man aged 65 to 79 in good health. DNA of the CDR3: TGCGCCAGCAGCCAAGATCTTATACAGGGGTCTGGCTACACCTTC. Residues: CASSQDLIQGSGYTF.